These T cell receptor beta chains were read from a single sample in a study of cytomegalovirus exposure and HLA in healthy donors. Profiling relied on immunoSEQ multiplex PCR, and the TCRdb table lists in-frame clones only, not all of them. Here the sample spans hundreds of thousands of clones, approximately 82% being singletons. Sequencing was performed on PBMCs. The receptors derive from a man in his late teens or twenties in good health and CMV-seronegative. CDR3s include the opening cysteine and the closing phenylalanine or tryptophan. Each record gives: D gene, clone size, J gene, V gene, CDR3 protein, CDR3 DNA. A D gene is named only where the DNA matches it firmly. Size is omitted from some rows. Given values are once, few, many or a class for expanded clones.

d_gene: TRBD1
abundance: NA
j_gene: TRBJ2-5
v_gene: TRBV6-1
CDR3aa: CASRSTGGETQYF
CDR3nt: TGTGCCAGCAGATCGACAGGGGGCGAGACCCAGTACTTC

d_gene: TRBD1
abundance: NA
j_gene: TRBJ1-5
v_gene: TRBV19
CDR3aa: CASMMGQGYNQPQHF
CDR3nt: TGTGCCAGTATGATGGGACAGGGATACAATCAGCCCCAGCATTTT

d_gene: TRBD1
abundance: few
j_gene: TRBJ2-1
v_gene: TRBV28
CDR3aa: CASSSPGQGYNEQFF
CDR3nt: TGTGCCAGCAGTTCCCCGGGACAGGGCTACAATGAGCAGTTCTTC

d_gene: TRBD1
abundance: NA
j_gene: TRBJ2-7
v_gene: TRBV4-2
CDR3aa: CASSQDSRGQEQYF
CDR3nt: TGTGCCAGCAGCCAAGATAGTCGGGGACAGGAGCAGTACTTC

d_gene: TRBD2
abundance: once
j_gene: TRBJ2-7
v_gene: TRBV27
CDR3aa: CASSHRGGGYEQYF
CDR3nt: TGTGCCAGCAGCCATCGGGGGGGAGGCTACGAGCAGTACTTC

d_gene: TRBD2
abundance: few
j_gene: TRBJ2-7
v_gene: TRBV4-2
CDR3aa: CASSLKASGKSYEQYF
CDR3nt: TGTGCCAGCAGCCTCAAGGCTAGCGGGAAATCCTACGAGCAGTACTTC

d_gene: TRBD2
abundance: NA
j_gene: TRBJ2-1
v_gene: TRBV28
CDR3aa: CAITLGAGGRNEQFF
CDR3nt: TGTGCCATCACCTTAGGGGCGGGAGGGCGGAATGAGCAGTTCTTC

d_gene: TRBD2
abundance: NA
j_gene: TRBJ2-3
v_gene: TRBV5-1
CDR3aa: CASSLKSAGGRADTQYF
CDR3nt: TGCGCCAGCAGCTTGAAGTCGGCGGGAGGGAGGGCAGATACGCAGTATTTT

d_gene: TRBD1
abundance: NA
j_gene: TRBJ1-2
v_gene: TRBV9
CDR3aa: CASSAGGTVNYGYTF
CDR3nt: TGTGCCAGCAGCGCGGGAGGGACAGTAAACTATGGCTACACCTTC

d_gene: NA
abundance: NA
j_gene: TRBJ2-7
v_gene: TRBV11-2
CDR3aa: CASSLGGAEQYF
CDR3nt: TGTGCCAGCAGCTTAGGCGGGGCCGAGCAGTACTTC

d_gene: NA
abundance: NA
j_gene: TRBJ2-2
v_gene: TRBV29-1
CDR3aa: CSARAGGHTGELFF
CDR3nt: TGCAGCGCCCGCGCCGGGGGACACACCGGGGAGCTGTTTTTT

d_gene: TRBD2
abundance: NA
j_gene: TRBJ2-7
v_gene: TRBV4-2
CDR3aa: CASSQVGTSGYEQYF
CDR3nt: TGTGCCAGCAGCCAAGTCGGGACTAGCGGCTACGAGCAGTACTTC

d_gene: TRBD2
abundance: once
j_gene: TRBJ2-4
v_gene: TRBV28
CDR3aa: CASSSTGTTKRFWAKNIQYF
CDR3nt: TGTGCCAGCAGTTCGACCGGGACTACTAAACGCTTTTGGGCCAAAAACATTCAGTACTTC

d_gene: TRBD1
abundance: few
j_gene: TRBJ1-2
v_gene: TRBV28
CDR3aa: CASMETGAFYGYTF
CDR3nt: TGTGCCAGCATGGAGACAGGGGCATTCTATGGCTACACCTTC

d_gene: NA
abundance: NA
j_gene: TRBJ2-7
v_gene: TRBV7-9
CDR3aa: CASSFSASPYEQYF
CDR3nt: TGTGCCAGCAGCTTTAGTGCTAGCCCCTACGAGCAGTACTTC

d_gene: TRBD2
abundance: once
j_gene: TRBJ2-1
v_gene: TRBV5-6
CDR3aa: CASSSGRGYNEQFF
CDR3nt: TGTGCCAGCTCTAGCGGGAGGGGGTACAATGAGCAGTTCTTC

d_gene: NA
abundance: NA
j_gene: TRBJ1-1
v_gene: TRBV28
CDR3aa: CASSNLGGSAGTEAFF
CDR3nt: TGTGCCAGCAGTAACCTGGGGGGGTCCGCGGGCACTGAAGCTTTCTTT

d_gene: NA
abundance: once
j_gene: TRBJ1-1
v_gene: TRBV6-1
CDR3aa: CASSDGALGRGMNTEAFF
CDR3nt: TGTGCCAGCAGTGACGGGGCCCTAGGGCGGGGGATGAACACTGAAGCTTTCTTT

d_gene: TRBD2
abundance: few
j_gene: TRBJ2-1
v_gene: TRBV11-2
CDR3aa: CASSSQAGEGFF
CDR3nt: TGTGCCAGCAGCTCCCAAGCGGGAGAGGGGTTCTTC

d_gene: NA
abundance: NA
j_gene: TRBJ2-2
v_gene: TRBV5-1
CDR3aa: CASSLAGTLKNTGELFF
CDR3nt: TGCGCCAGCAGCTTGGCCGGGACACTCAAGAACACCGGGGAGCTGTTTTTT

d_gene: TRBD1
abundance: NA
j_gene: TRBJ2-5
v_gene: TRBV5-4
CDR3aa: CASSWPGQGQETQYF
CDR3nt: TGTGCCAGCAGCTGGCCGGGACAGGGGCAAGAGACCCAGTACTTC

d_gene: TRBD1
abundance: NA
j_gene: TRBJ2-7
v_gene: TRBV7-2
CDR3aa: CASSRGQASYEQYF
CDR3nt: TGTGCCAGCAGCCGGGGACAGGCTTCCTACGAGCAGTACTTC

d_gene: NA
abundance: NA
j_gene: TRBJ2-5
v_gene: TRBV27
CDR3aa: CASSFQSAGRGREQYF
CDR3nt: TGTGCCAGCAGTTTCCAAAGCGCGGGCAGAGGACGGGAGCAGTACTTC

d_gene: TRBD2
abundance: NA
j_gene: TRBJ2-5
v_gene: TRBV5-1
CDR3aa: CASQGLAGRETQYF
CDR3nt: TGCGCCAGCCAGGGACTAGCGGGACGGGAGACCCAGTACTTC

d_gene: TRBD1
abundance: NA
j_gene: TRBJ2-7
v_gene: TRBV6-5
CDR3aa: CASSYGPTGFAAEQYF
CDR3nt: TGTGCCAGCAGTTACGGCCCGACAGGGTTCGCTGCCGAGCAGTACTTC

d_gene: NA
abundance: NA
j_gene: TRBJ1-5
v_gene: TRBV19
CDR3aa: CASLNTGIRGQPQHF
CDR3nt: TGTGCCAGCCTTAACACGGGGATCCGGGGTCAGCCCCAGCATTTT

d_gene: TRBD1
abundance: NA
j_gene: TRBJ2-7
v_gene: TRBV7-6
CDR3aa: CASSSLAIPGQGPYEQYF
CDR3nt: TGTGCCAGCAGCTCCCTCGCGATCCCGGGACAGGGCCCTTACGAGCAGTACTTC

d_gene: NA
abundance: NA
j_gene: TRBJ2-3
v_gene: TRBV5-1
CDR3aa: CASTRGSWAVDSTDTQYF
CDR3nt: TGCGCCAGCACCCGGGGTTCTTGGGCAGTCGATAGCACAGATACGCAGTATTTT

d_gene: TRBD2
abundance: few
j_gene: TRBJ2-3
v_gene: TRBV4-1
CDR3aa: CASSRGLAGKGTVDTDTQYF
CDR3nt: TGCGCCAGCAGCCGCGGACTAGCGGGAAAGGGAACGGTTGACACAGATACGCAGTATTTT

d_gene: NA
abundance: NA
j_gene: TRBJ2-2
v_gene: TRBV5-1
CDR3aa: CASSVLSGELFF
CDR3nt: TGCGCCAGCAGTGTCCTATCGGGGGAGCTGTTTTTT

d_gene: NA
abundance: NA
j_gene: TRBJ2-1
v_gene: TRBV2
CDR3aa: CASTGYNEQFF
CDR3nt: TGTGCCAGCACGGGATACAATGAGCAGTTCTTC

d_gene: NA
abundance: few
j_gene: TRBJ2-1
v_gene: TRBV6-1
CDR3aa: CASSEGSPAHGEQFF
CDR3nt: TGTGCCAGCAGTGAAGGGAGCCCTGCTCACGGTGAGCAGTTCTTC

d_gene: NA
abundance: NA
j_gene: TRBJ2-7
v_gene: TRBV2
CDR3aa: CATDRVGTHEQYF
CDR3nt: TGTGCCACCGACAGAGTGGGTACCCACGAGCAGTACTTC

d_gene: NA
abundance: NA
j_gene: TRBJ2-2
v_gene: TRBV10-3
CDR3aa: CAISESKGGRSTGELFF
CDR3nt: TGTGCCATCAGTGAGTCGAAGGGTGGGAGAAGCACCGGGGAGCTGTTTTTT

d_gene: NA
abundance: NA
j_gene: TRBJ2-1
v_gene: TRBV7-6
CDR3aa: CASSLAGNNEQFF
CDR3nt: TGTGCCAGCAGCTTGGCGGGTAACAATGAGCAGTTCTTC

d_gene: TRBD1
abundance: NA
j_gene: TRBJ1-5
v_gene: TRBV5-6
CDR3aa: CASSQGTGYNQPQHF
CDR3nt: TGTGCCAGCAGCCAAGGGACAGGGTATAATCAGCCCCAGCATTTT

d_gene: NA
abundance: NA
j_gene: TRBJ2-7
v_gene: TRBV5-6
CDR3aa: CASSLWVGPGDPYEQYF
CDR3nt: TGTGCCAGCAGCTTGTGGGTGGGGCCAGGGGACCCCTACGAGCAGTACTTC

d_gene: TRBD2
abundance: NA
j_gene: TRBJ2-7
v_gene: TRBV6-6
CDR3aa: CASSPLAGDYEQYF
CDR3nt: TGTGCCAGCAGCCCGTTAGCGGGAGACTACGAGCAGTACTTC

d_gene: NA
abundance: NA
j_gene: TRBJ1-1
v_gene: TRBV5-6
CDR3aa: CASSPRTAIINEAFF
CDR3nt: TGTGCCAGCAGCCCCCGCACAGCCATAATCAATGAAGCTTTCTTT

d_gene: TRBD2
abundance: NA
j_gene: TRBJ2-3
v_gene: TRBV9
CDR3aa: CASSEQGGRGRDTQYF
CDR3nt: TGTGCCAGCAGCGAACAAGGAGGGCGCGGGAGAGATACGCAGTATTTT

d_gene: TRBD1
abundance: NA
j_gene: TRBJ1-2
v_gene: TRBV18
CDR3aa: CASSPPDRGYYGYTF
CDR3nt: TGTGCCAGCTCACCACCGGACAGGGGGTACTATGGCTACACCTTC

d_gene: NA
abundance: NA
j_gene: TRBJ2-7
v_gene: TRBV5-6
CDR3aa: CASSFRLTREYF
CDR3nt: TGTGCCAGCAGCTTCCGCCTGACGAGGGAGTACTTC

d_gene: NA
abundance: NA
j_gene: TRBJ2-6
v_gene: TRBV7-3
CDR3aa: CASSITTGSNVLTF
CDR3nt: TGTGCCAGCAGCATCACGACAGGTTCCAACGTCCTGACTTTC

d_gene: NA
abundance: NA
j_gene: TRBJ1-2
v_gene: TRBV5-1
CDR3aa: CASSSGGHFYGYTF
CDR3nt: TGCGCCAGCAGCTCGGGAGGGCACTTCTATGGCTACACCTTC

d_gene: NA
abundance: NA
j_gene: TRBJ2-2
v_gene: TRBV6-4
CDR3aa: CASSVLSGVNTGELFF
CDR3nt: TGTGCCAGCAGTGTTCTTTCAGGGGTGAACACCGGGGAGCTGTTTTTT

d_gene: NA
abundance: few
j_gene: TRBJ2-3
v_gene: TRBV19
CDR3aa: CASSRGLADTQYF
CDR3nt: TGTGCCAGCTCAAGGGGGTTGGCAGATACGCAGTATTTT

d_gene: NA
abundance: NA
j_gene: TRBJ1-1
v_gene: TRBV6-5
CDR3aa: CASGLTGPSTQAFF
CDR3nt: TGTGCCAGCGGTCTAACAGGTCCCTCTACCCAAGCTTTCTTT

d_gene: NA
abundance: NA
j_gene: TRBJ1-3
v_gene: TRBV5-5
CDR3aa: CASSLQLSGNTIYF
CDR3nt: TGTGCCAGCAGCTTACAGCTCTCTGGAAACACCATATATTTT

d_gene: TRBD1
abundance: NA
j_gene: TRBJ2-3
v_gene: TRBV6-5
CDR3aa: CASSYSGQGTDTQYF
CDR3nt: TGTGCCAGCAGTTACTCTGGACAGGGGACAGATACGCAGTATTTT

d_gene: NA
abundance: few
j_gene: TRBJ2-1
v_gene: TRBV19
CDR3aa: CASSIDYYNEQFF
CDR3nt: TGTGCCAGTAGTATTGACTACTACAATGAGCAGTTCTTC

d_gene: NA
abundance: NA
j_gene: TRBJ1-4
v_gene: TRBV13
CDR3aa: CASNNRRGEKLFF
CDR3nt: TGTGCCAGCAATAACAGACGGGGAGAAAAACTGTTTTTT

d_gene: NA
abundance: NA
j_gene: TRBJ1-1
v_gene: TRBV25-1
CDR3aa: CASRESRGYTEAFF
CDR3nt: TGTGCCAGCAGGGAATCTCGGGGGTACACTGAAGCTTTCTTT

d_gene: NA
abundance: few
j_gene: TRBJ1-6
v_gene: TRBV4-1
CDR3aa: CASSQGGGRDSPLHF
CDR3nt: TGCGCCAGCAGCCAAGGAGGAGGGAGAGATTCACCCCTCCACTTT

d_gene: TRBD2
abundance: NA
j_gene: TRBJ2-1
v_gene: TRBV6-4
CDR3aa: CASSVLAEDNEQFF
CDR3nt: TGTGCCAGCAGTGTACTAGCGGAGGACAATGAGCAGTTCTTC

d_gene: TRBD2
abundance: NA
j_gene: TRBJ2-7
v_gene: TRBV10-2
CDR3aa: CASSDSSGSFLYEQYF
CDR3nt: TGCGCCAGCAGTGACTCTAGCGGGAGTTTTCTTTACGAGCAGTACTTC

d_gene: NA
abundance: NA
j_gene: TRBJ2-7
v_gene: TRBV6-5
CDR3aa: CASSERPGVDEQYF
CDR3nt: TGTGCCAGCAGTGAAAGGCCAGGGGTGGACGAGCAGTACTTC